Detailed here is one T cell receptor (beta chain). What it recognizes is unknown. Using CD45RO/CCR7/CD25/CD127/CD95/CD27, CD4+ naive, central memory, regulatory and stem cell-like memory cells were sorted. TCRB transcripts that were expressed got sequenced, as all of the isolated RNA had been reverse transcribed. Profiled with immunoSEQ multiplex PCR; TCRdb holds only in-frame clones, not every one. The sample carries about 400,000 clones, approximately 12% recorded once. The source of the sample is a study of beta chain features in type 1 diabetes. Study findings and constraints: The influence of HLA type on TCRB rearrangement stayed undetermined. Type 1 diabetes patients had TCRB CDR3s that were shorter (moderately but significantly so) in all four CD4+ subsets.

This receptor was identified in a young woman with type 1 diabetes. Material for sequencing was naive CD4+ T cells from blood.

DNA of the CDR3: TGTGCCAGCAGCGGGCGGGGGGGTACGCAGTATTTT. Its translation: CASSGRGGTQYF. This sequence joins TRBV11-2 and TRBJ2-3; 9 bases fit TRBD2. This CDR3 region has 12 residues. Trimming at V came to 5 bases and at J to 8 bases, leaving 2 bases not matched to a gene. Germline loops: CDR1 SGHAT, CDR2 FQNNGV.